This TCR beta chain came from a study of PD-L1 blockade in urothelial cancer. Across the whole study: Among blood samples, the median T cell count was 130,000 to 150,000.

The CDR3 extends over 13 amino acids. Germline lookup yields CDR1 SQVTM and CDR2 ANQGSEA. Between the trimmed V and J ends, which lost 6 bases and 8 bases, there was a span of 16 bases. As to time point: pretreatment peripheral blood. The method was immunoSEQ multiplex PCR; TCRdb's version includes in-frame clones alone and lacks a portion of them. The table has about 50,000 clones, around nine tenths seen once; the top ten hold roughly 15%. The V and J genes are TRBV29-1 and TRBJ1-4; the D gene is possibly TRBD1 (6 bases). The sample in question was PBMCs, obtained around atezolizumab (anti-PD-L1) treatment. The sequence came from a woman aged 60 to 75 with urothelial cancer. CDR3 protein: CSVKRQDGEKLFF. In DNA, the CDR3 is TGCAGCGTCAAACGACAGGATGGAGAAAAACTGTTTTTT.